A selection of T cell receptor beta chains follows, all from one sample in a study of blood T cell repertoires in COVID-19. The data were produced by immunoSEQ multiplex PCR, yet TCRdb's version contains in-frame clones alone and is incomplete. The repertoire includes more than 85,000 clones, almost 85% of them detected once, and 9.5% to 10% sits in the top ten. The material sequenced was peripheral blood. These receptors all come from a middle-aged man with active or convalescent COVID-19. The CDR3 runs from the conserved cysteine through the conserved F or W. The order of the fields is D gene, clone size, V gene, J gene, CDR3 DNA, CDR3 protein. A D gene is named only where the DNA matches it firmly. The size of a clone is reported for some rows only, either as once, few or many, or as a class for expanded clones.

>.|.|TRBV5-1|TRBJ1-2
TGCGCCAGTTCTGGTGACAGCCTAGTAGGTGGCTACACCTTC
CASSGDSLVGGYTF
>TRBD2|.|TRBV29-1|TRBJ2-3
TGCAGCGTTGTCACTAGCGGGGACGGCGGTACGCAGTATTTT
CSVVTSGDGGTQYF
>.|.|TRBV5-5|TRBJ1-2
TGTGCCAGCAGCTTGAACGAGGGTCCGGCTGGCTACACCTTC
CASSLNEGPAGYTF
>.|.|TRBV7-2|TRBJ2-4
TGTGCCAGCAGCTTAAGAGGGCAGGGACAAGCCAAAAACATTCAGTACTTC
CASSLRGQGQAKNIQYF
>.|few|TRBV2|TRBJ1-4
TGTGCCAGCAGTGAGGGGGCCAGGAATGAAAAACTGTTTTTT
CASSEGARNEKLFF
>.|.|TRBV7-2|TRBJ1-6
TGTGCCAGCAGCTCGAACGGCGGGAGTGGTTCACCCCTCCACTTT
CASSSNGGSGSPLHF
>TRBD2|once|TRBV6-1|TRBJ2-3
TGTGCCAGCAGTGAACCGGCTAGCGGGGGGTTTACAGATACGCAGTATTTT
CASSEPASGGFTDTQYF
>.|few|TRBV6-5|TRBJ1-1
TGTGCCAGCAGGGGAGGGGGGAACACTGAAGCTTTCTTT
CASRGGGNTEAFF
>TRBD1|.|TRBV6-2/TRBV6-3|TRBJ1-2
TGTGCCAGCAGTCGGACAGGGGGGAGCTATGGCTACACCTTC
CASSRTGGSYGYTF
>.|.|TRBV9|TRBJ2-7
TGTGCCAGCAGCCCCGTGGGGGAGGCCAGGTTGTACGAGCAGTACTTC
CASSPVGEARLYEQYF
>.|.|TRBV4-1|TRBJ2-1
TGCGCCAGCAGCCAAGAAATACGGGGCAGGGGGTTCTTC
CASSQEIRGRGFF
>.|.|TRBV18|TRBJ2-7
TGTGCCAGCTCACCGGGGTCGACAGCCTCCTACGAGCAGTACTTC
CASSPGSTASYEQYF
>.|.|TRBV7-3|TRBJ1-2
TGTCCGGGGGGACATAGATTCCCCTTTTGCGGCTACACCTTC
CPGGHRFPFCGYTF
>TRBD1|few|TRBV9|TRBJ1-6
TGTGCCAGCAGCGTTCTCCAGGGGGCATCCTATAATTCACCCCTCCACTTT
CASSVLQGASYNSPLHF
>.|.|TRBV7-2|TRBJ1-1
TGTGCCAGCAGGACCACAGGGAACACTGAAGCTTTCTTT
CASRTTGNTEAFF
>TRBD1|.|TRBV6-5|TRBJ1-6
TGTGCCGGGGGGCAGGGGGATGGATTTTCACCCCTCCACTTT
CAGGQGDGFSPLHF
>.|few|TRBV11-1|TRBJ1-1
TGTGCCAGCAGCTTAGCGGGAAGTGGGAGCTTTGAAGCTTTCTTT
CASSLAGSGSFEAFF
>.|.|TRBV18|TRBJ2-2
TGTGCCAGCTCACCACCGAGGACACACACCGGGGAGCTGTTTTTT
CASSPPRTHTGELFF
>.|few|TRBV5-1|TRBJ1-5
TGCGCCAGCAGCTTAACTTACGAACAGCCCCAGCATTTT
CASSLTYEQPQHF
>.|.|TRBV5-1|TRBJ1-1
TGCGCCAGCAGCTTGGCCGGGGTGACTGAAGCTTTCTTT
CASSLAGVTEAFF
>TRBD1|.|TRBV12-3/TRBV12-4|TRBJ2-1
TGTGCCAGCAGTCCCACAGGGGATGAGGGGTTCTTC
CASSPTGDEGFF
>TRBD2|.|TRBV27|TRBJ2-1
TGTGCCAGCAGCCCCGCCGTGGGGGGACGGGGGGGATACAATGAGCAGTTCTTC
CASSPAVGGRGGYNEQFF
>.|once|TRBV4-3|TRBJ2-7
TGCGCCAGCAGCGACGGATTCGGGGGTCATGGACCCTACGAGCAGTACTTC
CASSDGFGGHGPYEQYF
>.|.|TRBV27|TRBJ2-7
TGTGCCAGCAGTTTGTACCGATTGGGGCTCCAGTACGAGCAGTACTTC
CASSLYRLGLQYEQYF
>TRBD1|few|TRBV3-1/TRBV3-2|TRBJ1-2
TGTGCCAGCAGCCAAAAACAGGGGGCGGGCTACACCTTC
CASSQKQGAGYTF
>TRBD2|.|TRBV2|TRBJ2-3
TGTGCCAGCAGTACAGGGACTAGCGGGCACCGTACGCAGTATTTT
CASSTGTSGHRTQYF
>.|.|TRBV5-4|TRBJ2-1
TGTGCCAGCAGCTTGGGCGGGGTCCTCTCCTACAATGAGCAGTTCTTC
CASSLGGVLSYNEQFF
>TRBD2|.|TRBV6-6|TRBJ2-3
TGTGCCAGCAGTCTCAGGACTAGCGGGGGGAGCACAGATACGCAGTATTTT
CASSLRTSGGSTDTQYF
>TRBD1|.|TRBV27|TRBJ1-1
TGTGCCAGCAAGGGACAGGGGGTGGTAATGACTGAAGCTTTCTTT
CASKGQGVVMTEAFF
>TRBD1|.|TRBV18|TRBJ1-4
TGTGCCAGCTCCCCGGACAGGGGGGGTGAAAAACTGTTTTTT
CASSPDRGGEKLFF
>.|few|TRBV5-1|TRBJ1-1
TGCGCCAGCAGACAAGGAGGGGTCTTGAACACTGAAGCTTTCTTT
CASRQGGVLNTEAFF
>.|.|TRBV11-3|TRBJ1-5
TGTGCCAGCAGCTCCCGCGTACGGGGGGCTCTAAAGCCCCAGCATTTT
CASSSRVRGALKPQHF
>.|.|TRBV6-5|TRBJ2-3
TGTGCCAGCAGATCCTCTAGCACAGATACGCAGTATTTT
CASRSSSTDTQYF
>.|.|TRBV30|TRBJ1-6
TGTGCCTGGGCCCAGGGCAGTGGGACACCCCTCCACTTT
CAWAQGSGTPLHF
>TRBD1|.|TRBV25-1|TRBJ2-7
TGTGCCAGCAGTCCGGGACAGGGCTCCTACGAGCAGTACTTC
CASSPGQGSYEQYF
>TRBD1|.|TRBV27|TRBJ1-5
TGTGCCAGCAGTTTATGGGGGACAGGCGGTTATAGCAATCAGCCCCAGCATTTT
CASSLWGTGGYSNQPQHF
>TRBD1|.|TRBV10-3|TRBJ2-1
TGTGCCATCGGCACCGGACAGGCTGGCTACAATGAGCAGTTCTTC
CAIGTGQAGYNEQFF
>.|.|TRBV11-2|TRBJ2-3
TGTGCCAGCAGCTTAGCGGCCAGGGAATCAGATACGCAGTATTTT
CASSLAARESDTQYF
>TRBD1|.|TRBV19|TRBJ2-2
TGTGCCAGTACCCTAGGACAGGGGCGGTTCACCGGGGAGCTGTTTTTT
CASTLGQGRFTGELFF
>TRBD2|few|TRBV5-6|TRBJ2-7
TGTGCCAGCAGCCATACGACTAGCGGGGACTCCTACGAGCAGTACTTC
CASSHTTSGDSYEQYF
>.|once|TRBV28|TRBJ1-3
TGTGCCAGCAAGTCAGCGGGACAACAGGAAAACACCATATATTTT
CASKSAGQQENTIYF
>.|.|TRBV11-2|TRBJ2-2
TGTGCCAGCAGCTTAGCTTATGGGGCTAGTCTCGGGGAGCTGTTTTTT
CASSLAYGASLGELFF
>TRBD1|.|TRBV24-1|TRBJ1-2
TGTGCCACCAGTGTCCGGACAGGTGGCTACACCTTC
CATSVRTGGYTF
>.|.|TRBV5-1|TRBJ2-3
TGCGCCAGCAGCTTGGAGCTAGTGGCAGATACGCAGTATTTT
CASSLELVADTQYF
>TRBD1|.|TRBV12-5|TRBJ2-1
TGTGCTAGTGGACACGGACAGGGGGCGAGTGAGCAGTTCTTC
CASGHGQGASEQFF
>.|.|TRBV7-9|TRBJ2-1
TGTGCCAGCAGTTATAAGACTGGTGAGCAGTTCTTC
CASSYKTGEQFF
>TRBD2|.|TRBV18|TRBJ2-3
TGTGCCACCAACCTTCGGGGGGTAGCCCTCGGGGCAGATACGCAGTATTTT
CATNLRGVALGADTQYF
>TRBD2|.|TRBV7-3|TRBJ2-3
TGTGCCAGCAGCATTACTAGCGGGGGAGGCACAGATACGCAGTATTTT
CASSITSGGGTDTQYF
>.|.|TRBV7-9|TRBJ2-7
TGTGCCAGCAGCTTAGATGGGGCCTCCTACGAGCAGTACTTC
CASSLDGASYEQYF
>.|.|TRBV10-3|TRBJ1-1
TGTGCCATCACTGGACAGAACACTGAAGCTTTCTTT
CAITGQNTEAFF
>.|.|TRBV15|TRBJ1-6
TGTGCCACCAGCAGAGATCCCGGGGGTCTCGCCTCACCCCTCCACTTT
CATSRDPGGLASPLHF
>TRBD2|.|TRBV5-3|TRBJ2-5
TGTGCCAGAAGCCCAGGACTAGCGGGGGTGCAAGAGACCCAGTACTTC
CARSPGLAGVQETQYF
>TRBD1|.|TRBV4-3|TRBJ1-6
TGCGCCAGCAGCCAAGGTTCTCTTCAGGGGAAGGGGGCTTATAATTCACCCCTCCACTTT
CASSQGSLQGKGAYNSPLHF
>.|.|TRBV12-3/TRBV12-4|TRBJ1-6
TGTGCCAGCAGTCAACACAGGGTTTCACCCCTCCACTTT
CASSQHRVSPLHF
>.|.|TRBV9|TRBJ2-7
TGTGCCAGCAGCGTAGGTGGGGGCGGCGAGCAGTACTTC
CASSVGGGGEQYF
>TRBD2|.|TRBV6-1|TRBJ2-7
TGTGCCAGCAGTGTGGGGGGTAGCGGGGGCGCCTACGAGCAGTACTTC
CASSVGGSGGAYEQYF
>TRBD1|.|TRBV18|TRBJ2-7
TGTGCCAGCTCACTCCAAGGGACAGGGAGCGTTTACGAGCAGTACTTC
CASSLQGTGSVYEQYF
>.|.|TRBV20-1|TRBJ2-7
TGCAGTGGCACAGAGGGCTACGAGCAGTACTTC
CSGTEGYEQYF
>TRBD1|.|TRBV9|TRBJ1-1
TGTGCCAGCAGCGTCCGGGACAGGGAGGACACTGAAGCTTTCTTT
CASSVRDREDTEAFF